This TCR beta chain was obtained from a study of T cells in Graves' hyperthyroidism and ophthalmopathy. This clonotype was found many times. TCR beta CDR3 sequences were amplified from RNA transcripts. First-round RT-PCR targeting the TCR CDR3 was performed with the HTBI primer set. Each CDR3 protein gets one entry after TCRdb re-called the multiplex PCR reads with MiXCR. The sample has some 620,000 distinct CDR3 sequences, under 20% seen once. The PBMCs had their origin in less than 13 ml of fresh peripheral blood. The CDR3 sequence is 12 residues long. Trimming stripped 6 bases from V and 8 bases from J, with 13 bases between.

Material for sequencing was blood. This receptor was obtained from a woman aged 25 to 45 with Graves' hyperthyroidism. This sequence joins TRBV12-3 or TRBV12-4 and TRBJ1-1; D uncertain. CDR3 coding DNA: TGTGCCAGCAGACCCGGACGCGGAGAAGCTTTCTTT. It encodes CASRPGRGEAFF.